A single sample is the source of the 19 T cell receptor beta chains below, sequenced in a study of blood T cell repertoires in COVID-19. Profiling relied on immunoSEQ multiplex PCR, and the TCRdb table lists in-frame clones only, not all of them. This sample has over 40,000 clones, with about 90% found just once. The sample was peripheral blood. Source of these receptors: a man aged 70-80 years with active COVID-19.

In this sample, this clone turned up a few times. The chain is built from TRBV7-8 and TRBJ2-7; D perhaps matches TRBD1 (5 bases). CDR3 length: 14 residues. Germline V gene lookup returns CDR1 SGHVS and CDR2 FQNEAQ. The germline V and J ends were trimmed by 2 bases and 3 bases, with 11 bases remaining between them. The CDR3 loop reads CASSLSQGIYEQYF. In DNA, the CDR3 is TGTGCCAGCAGCTTAAGTCAGGGAATCTACGAGCAGTACTTC.

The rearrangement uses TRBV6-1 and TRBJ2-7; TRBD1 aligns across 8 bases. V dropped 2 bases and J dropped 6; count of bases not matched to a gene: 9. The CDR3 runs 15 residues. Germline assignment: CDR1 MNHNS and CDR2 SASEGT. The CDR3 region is CASSEPGQGAAEQYF. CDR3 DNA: TGTGCCAGCAGTGAACCTGGGCAGGGGGCGGCCGAGCAGTACTTC.

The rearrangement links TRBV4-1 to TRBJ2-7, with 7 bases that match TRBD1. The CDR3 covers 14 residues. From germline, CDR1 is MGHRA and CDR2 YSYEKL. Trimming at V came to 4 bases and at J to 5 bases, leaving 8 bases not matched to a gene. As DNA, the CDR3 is TGCGCCAGCAGCCCGTCTGACAGGGTACACGAGCAGTACTTC. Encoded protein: CASSPSDRVHEQYF.

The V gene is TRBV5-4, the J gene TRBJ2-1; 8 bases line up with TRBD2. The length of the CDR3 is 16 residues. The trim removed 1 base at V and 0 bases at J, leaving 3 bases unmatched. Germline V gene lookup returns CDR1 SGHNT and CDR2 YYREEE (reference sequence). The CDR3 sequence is CASSLRAGVSYNEQFF. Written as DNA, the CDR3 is TGTGCCAGCAGCTTGCGAGCGGGGGTCTCCTACAATGAGCAGTTCTTC.

The CDR3 loop reads CASDEGTNTGELFF. CDR3 DNA sequence: TGTGCCAGCGACGAGGGCACTAACACCGGGGAGCTGTTTTTT. The chain uses TRBV7-9 and TRBJ2-2, with D tentatively TRBD2 (5 bases). From germline, CDR1 is SEHNR and CDR2 FQNEAQ (reference sequence). Trimming stripped 8 bases from V and 2 bases from J, with 12 bases between. This CDR3 is built from 14 residues.

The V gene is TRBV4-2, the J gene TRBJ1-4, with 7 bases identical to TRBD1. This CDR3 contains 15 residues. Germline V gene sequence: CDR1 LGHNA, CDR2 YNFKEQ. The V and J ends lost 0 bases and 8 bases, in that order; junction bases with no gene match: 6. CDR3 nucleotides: TGTGCCAGCAGCCAAGATGGAACAGGGGTCGAAAAACTGTTTTTT. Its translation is CASSQDGTGVEKLFF.

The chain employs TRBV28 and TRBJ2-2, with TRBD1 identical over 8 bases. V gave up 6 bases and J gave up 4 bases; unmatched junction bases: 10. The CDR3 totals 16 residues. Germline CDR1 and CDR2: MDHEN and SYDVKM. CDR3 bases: TGTGCCAGCAGACCTGGTCTACAGGGGGTCACCGGGGAGCTGTTTTTT. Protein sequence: CASRPGLQGVTGELFF.

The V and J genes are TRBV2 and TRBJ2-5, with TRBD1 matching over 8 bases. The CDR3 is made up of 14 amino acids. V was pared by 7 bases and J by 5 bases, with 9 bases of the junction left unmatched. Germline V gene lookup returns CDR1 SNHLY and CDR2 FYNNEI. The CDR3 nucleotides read TGTGCCAGCAAAGGACAGGGCTGGAGGGAGACCCAGTACTTC. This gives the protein CASKGQGWRETQYF.

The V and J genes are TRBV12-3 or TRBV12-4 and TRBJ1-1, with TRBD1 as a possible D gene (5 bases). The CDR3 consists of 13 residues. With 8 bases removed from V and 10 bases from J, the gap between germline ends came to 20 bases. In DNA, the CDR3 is TGTGCCAGCGCAACTCCGGGCCCCGGGGGAGCTTTCTTT. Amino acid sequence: CASATPGPGGAFF.

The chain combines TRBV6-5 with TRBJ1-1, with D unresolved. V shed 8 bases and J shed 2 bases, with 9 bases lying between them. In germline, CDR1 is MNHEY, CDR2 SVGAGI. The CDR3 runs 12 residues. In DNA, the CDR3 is TGTGCCAGCCACGACACAAACACTGAAGCTTTCTTT. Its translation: CASHDTNTEAFF.

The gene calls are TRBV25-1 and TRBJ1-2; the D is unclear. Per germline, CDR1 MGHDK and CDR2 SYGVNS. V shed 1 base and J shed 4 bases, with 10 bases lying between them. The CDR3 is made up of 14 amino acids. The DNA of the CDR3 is TGTGCCAGCAGTGAATCGTCGGGTCTCTATGGCTACACCTTC. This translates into CASSESSGLYGYTF.

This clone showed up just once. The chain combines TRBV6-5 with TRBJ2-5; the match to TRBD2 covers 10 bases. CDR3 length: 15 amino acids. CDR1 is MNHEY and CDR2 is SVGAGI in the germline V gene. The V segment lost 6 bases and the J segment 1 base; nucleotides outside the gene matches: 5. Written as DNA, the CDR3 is TGTGCCAGCAGAAGGCTAGCGGGGGTCCAAGAGACCCAGTACTTC. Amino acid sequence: CASRRLAGVQETQYF.

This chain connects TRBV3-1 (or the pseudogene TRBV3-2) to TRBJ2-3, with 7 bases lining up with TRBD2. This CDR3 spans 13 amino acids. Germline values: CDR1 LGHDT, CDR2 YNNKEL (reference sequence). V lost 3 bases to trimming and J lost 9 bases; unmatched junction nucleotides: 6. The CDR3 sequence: CASSHGGVRTQYF. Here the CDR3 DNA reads TGTGCCAGCAGCCATGGGGGGGTGCGGACGCAGTATTTT.

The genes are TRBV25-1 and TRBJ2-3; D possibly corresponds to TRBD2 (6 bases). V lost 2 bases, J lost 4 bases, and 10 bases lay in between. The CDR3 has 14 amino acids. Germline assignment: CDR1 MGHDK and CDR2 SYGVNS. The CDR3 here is CASSERGFADTQYF. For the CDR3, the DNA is TGTGCCAGCAGTGAACGGGGGTTCGCAGATACGCAGTATTTT.

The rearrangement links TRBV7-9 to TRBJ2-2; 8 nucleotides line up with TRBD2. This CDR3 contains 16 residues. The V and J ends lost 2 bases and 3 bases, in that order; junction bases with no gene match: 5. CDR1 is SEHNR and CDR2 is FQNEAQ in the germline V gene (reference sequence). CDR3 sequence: CASSLRGGIDTGELFF. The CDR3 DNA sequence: TGTGCCAGCAGCTTACGCGGGGGGATTGACACCGGGGAGCTGTTTTTT.

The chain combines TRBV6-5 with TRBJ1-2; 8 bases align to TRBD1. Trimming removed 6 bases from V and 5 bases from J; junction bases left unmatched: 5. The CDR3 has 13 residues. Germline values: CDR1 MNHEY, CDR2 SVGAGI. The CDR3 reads CASSHDRGYGYTF. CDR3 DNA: TGTGCCAGCAGCCACGACAGGGGATATGGCTACACCTTC.

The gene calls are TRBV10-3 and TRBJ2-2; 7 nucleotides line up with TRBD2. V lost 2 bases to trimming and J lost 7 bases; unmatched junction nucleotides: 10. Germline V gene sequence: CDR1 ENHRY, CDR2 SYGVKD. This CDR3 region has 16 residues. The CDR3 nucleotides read TGTGCCATCAGTGAGCCGACTAGCATGGGTTACGGGGAGCTGTTTTTT. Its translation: CAISEPTSMGYGELFF.

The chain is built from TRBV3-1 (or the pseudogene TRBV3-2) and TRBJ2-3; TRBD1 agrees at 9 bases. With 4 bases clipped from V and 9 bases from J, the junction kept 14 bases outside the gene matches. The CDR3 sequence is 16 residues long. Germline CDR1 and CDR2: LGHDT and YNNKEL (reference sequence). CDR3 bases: TGTGCCAGCAGCCTCAATTCCGGGACAGGGTCCTGGACGCAGTATTTT. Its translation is CASSLNSGTGSWTQYF.

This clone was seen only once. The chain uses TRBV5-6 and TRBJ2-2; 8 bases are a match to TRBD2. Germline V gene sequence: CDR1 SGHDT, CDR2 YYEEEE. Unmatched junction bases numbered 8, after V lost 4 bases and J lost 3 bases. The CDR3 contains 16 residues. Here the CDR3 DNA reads TGTGCCAGCAGCCGGGGGGGCCAGGGTTACACCGGGGAGCTGTTTTTT. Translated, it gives CASSRGGQGYTGELFF.